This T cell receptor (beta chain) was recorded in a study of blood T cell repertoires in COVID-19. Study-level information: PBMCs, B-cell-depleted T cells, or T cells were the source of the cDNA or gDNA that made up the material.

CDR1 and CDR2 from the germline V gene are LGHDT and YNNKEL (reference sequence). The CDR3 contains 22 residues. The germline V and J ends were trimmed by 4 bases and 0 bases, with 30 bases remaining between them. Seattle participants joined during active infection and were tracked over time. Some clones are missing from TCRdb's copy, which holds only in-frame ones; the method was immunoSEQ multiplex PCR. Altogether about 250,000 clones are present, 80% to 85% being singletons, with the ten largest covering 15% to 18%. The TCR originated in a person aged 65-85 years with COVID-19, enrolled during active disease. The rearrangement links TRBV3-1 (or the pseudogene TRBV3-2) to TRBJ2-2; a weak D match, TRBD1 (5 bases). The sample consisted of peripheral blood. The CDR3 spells CASSLYARQLSSFGANTGELFF. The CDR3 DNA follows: TGTGCCAGCAGCCTCTACGCCCGACAGCTCTCCTCCTTTGGCGCGAACACCGGGGAGCTGTTTTTT.